This T cell receptor beta chain is drawn from a study of shared clonotypes between healthy human individuals. Study-level results: The study found approximately 5% of naive CD4 clonotypes shared across a handful of donors.

Clones were read by immunoSEQ multiplex PCR, and TCRdb kept only the in-frame ones, dropping some. In the table there are a few hundred thousand clones, approximately 97% of which are singletons. The germline V gene has CDR1 MNHEY and CDR2 SVGAGI. This CDR3 contains 14 residues. Trimming stripped 4 bases from V and 5 bases from J, with 15 bases between. Comments on this clone: Its cognate antigen is unknown.

Healthy adults negative for HIV, lacking recent acute infections or vaccinations, served as donors. The genes are TRBV6-5 and TRBJ2-7; TRBD2 might be the D (6 bases). Source material: naive CD4+ T cells sorted from blood. Subset reported: CD45RA+ positively selected. This clonotype originated in a woman in her 30s in good health. CDR3 protein: CASSSPSGSHEQYF. CDR3 nucleotide sequence: TGTGCCAGCAGTTCTCCGAGCGGGTCCCACGAGCAGTACTTC.